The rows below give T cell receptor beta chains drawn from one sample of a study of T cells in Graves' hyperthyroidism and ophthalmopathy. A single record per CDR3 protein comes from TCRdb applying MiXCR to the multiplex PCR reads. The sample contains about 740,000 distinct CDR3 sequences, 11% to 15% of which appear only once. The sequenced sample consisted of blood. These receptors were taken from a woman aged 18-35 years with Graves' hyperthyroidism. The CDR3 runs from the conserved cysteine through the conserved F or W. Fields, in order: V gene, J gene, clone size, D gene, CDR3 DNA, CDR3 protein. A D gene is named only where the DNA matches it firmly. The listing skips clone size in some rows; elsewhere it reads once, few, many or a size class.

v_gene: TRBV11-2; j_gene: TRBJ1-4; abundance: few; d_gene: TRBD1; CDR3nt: TGTGCCAGCAGCTTAGTTGGGACAGGGCATGAAAAACTGTTTTTT; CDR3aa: CASSLVGTGHEKLFF
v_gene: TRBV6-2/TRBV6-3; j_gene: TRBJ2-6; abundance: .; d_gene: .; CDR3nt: TGTGCCAGCAACCGACTGGACTCTGGGGCCAACGTCCTGACTTTC; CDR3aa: CASNRLDSGANVLTF
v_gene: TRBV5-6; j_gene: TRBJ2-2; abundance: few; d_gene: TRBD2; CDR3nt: TGTGCCAGCAGCTTTAGGACTAGCGGGAGGACGAACACCGGGGAGCTGCTTTTT; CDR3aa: CASSFRTSGRTNTGELLF
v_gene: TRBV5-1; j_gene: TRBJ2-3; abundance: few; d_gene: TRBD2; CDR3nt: TGCGCCAGCAGCCTCGCCTCCAGCGGGGCCAACACAGATACGCAGTATTTT; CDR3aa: CASSLASSGANTDTQYF
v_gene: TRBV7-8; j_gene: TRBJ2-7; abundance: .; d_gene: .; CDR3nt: TGTGCCAGCGTAAACGGGAGTATTCCCTACGAGCAGTACTTC; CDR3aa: CASVNGSIPYEQYF
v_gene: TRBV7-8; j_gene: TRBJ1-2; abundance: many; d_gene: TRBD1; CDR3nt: TGTGCCAGCAGCCCAGAGACAGGGAGGGGCTACACCTTC; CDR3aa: CASSPETGRGYTF
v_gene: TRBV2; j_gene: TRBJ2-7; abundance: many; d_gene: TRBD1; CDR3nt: TGTGCCAGCAGAGAGAGGGGACAGTTCCCCTACGAGCAGTACTTC; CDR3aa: CASRERGQFPYEQYF
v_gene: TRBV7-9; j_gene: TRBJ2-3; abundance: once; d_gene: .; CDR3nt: TGTGCCAAGGGGGCGGGGGGCACAGATACGCAGTATTTT; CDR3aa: CAKGAGGTDTQYF
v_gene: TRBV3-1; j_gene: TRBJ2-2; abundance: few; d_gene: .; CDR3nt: TGTGCCAGCAGCCAATTAGGGAGCACCGGGGAGCTGTTTTTT; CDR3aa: CASSQLGSTGELFF
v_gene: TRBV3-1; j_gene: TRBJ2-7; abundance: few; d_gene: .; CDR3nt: TGTGCCAGCAGCCATTGGCCCCCCGTCGAGCAGTACTTC; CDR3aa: CASSHWPPVEQYF
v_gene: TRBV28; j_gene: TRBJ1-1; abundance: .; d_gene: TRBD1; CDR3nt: TGTGCCGGACAGGGGGAGCGGACTGAAGCTTTCTTT; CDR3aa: CAGQGERTEAFF
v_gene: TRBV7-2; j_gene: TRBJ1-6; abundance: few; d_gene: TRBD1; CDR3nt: TGTGCCAGCAGCTTCTCTCGTAGATGGACAGGAAGATATAATTCACCCCTCCACTTT; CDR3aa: CASSFSRRWTGRYNSPLHF
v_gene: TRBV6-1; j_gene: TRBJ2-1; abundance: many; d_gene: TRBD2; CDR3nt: TGTGCCAGCGGTAAAACAGCGGGAATGTACAATGAGCAGTTCTTC; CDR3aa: CASGKTAGMYNEQFF
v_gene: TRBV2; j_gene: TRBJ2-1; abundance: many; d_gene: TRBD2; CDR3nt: TGTGCCAGCAGTGGACTAGCTAACAATGAGCAGTTCTTC; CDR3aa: CASSGLANNEQFF
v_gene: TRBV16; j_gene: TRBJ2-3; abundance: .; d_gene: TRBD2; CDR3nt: TGTGCCAGCAGCCAATTCTCTAGCGGAACAGATACACAGTATTTT; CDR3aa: CASSQFSSGTDTQYF
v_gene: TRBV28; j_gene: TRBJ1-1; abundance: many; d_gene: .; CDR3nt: TGTGCCAGCAGTCCTTCAAGGGGGAACACTGAAGCTTTCTTT; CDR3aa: CASSPSRGNTEAFF
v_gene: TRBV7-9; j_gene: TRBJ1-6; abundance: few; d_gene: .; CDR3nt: TGTGCCAGCAGCTTCCGAGCAGGGAATTCACCCCTCCACTTT; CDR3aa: CASSFRAGNSPLHF
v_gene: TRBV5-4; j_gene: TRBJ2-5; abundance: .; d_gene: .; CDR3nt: TGTGCCAGCAGCTTGGGACACCCACCTGGTCCGACCCAGTACTTC; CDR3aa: CASSLGHPPGPTQYF
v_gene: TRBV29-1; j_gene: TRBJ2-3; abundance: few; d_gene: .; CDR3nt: TGCAGCGAACTGGACTTAGACACAGATACGCAGTATTTT; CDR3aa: CSELDLDTDTQYF
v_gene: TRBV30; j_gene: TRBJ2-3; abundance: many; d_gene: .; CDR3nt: TGTGCCTGGAGTCCGGTAGCAGGGGATACGCAGTATTTT; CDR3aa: CAWSPVAGDTQYF
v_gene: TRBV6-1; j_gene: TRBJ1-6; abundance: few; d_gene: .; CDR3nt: TGTGCCAGCAGAGTCGGCGGGTATAATTCACCCCTCCACTTT; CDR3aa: CASRVGGYNSPLHF
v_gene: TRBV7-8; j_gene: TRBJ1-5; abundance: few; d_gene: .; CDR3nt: TGTGCCAGCAGCCCCGGACAGTCTACGTATCGGCCCCAGCATTTT; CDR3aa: CASSPGQSTYRPQHF
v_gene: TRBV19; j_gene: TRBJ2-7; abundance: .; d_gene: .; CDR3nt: TGTGCCAGTAGTAACTCTAACGAGCAGTACTTC; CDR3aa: CASSNSNEQYF
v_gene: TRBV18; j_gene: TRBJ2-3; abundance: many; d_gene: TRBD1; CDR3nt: TGTGCCAGCTCACCCGGACAGGGGCTAAACACAGATACGCAGTATTTT; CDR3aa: CASSPGQGLNTDTQYF
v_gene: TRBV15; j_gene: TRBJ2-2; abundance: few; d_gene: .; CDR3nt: TGTGCCACCAGCAGAGATCGAACCAGCAGCTGGGAGCTGTTTTTT; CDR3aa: CATSRDRTSSWELFF
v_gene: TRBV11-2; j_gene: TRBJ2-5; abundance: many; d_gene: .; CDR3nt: TGTGCCAGCAGCCATTCGGGCGGGGTACAAGAGACCCAGTACTTC; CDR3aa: CASSHSGGVQETQYF
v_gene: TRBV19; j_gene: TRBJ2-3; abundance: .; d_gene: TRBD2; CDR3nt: TGTGCCAGTATGCTAGCGGCCGGCACAGATACGCAGTATTTT; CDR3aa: CASMLAAGTDTQYF
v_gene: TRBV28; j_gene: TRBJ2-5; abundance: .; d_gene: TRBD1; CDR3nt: TGTGCCAGCAGTTTCGCAGGGGGCAAAGTGACCCAGTACTTC; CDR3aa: CASSFAGGKVTQYF
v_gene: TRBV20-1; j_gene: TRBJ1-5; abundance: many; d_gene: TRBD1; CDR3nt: TGCAGTGCTAGTAGGACAGGGGATCAGCCCCAGCATTTT; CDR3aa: CSASRTGDQPQHF
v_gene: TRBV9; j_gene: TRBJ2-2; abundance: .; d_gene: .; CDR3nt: TGTGCCAGCAGGCCCCTCTCGGCCGCGAACACCGGGGAGCTGTTTTTT; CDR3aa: CASRPLSAANTGELFF
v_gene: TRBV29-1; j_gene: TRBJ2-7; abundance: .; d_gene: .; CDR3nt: TGCAGCGTTGAACCGCCGGGGACCTACGAGCAGTACTTC; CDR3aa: CSVEPPGTYEQYF
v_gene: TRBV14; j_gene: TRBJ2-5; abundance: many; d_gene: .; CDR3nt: TGTGCCAGCAGCCAAGATGGGACCGGACGGGAGACCCAGTACTTC; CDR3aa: CASSQDGTGRETQYF
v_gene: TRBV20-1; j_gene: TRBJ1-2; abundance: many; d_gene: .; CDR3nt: TGCAGTGCTAGAGATTGGAGGGGTGGCTACACCTTC; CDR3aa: CSARDWRGGYTF
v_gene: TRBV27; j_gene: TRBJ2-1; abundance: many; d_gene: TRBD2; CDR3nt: TGTGCCAGCCGCGGGGGGAGTAGCTCCTACAATGAGCAGTTCTTC; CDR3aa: CASRGGSSSYNEQFF
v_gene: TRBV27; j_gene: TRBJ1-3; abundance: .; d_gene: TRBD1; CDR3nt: TGTGCCAGCACTCGTAACAGGGGCCCATCTGGAAACACCATATATTTT; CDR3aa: CASTRNRGPSGNTIYF
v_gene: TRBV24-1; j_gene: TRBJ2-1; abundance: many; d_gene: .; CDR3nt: TGTGCCACCAGTGGAGGGCCGGGGCAGTTTTCGCGGGACCACTCCTACAATGAGCAGTTCTTC; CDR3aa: CATSGGPGQFSRDHSYNEQFF
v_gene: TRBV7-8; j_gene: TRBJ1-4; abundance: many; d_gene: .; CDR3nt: TGTGCCAGCAGCTTAGCACAGAATGAAAAACTGTTTTTT; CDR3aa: CASSLAQNEKLFF
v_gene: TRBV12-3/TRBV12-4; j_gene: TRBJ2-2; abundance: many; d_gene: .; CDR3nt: TGTGCCAGCAGTTTTTGGGGGACCGGGGAGCTGTTTTTT; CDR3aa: CASSFWGTGELFF
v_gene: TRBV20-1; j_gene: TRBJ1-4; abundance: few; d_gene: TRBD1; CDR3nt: TGCAGTGCTGACCATGGGACAGCGAGTAATGAAAAACTGTTTTTT; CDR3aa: CSADHGTASNEKLFF
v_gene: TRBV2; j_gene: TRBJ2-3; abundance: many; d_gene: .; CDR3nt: TGTGCCAGCAGTGATAATTATCGGAGTGCGGTGGATACGCAGTATTTT; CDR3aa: CASSDNYRSAVDTQYF
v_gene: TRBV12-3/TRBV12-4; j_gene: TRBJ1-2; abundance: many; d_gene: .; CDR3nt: TGTGCCAGCAGACCCGCTGAAGGAGGGGGATATGGCTACACCTTC; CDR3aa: CASRPAEGGGYGYTF
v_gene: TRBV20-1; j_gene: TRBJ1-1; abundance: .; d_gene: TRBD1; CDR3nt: TGCAGTGCTGGGGGACAGGGGTACACTGAAGCTTTCTTT; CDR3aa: CSAGGQGYTEAFF
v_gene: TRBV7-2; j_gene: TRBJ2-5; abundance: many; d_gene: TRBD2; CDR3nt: TGTGCCAGCAGCACGGGAGGGCAAGAGACCCAGTACTTC; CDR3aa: CASSTGGQETQYF
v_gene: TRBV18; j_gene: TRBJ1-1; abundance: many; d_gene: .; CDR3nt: TGTGCCAGCTCTCCCCCAACCGGGCAAGACACTGAAGCTTTCTTT; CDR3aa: CASSPPTGQDTEAFF
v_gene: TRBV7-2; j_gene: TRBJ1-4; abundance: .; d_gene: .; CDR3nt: TGTGCCAGCAGCTTATCCTCCGAAAAACTGTTTTTT; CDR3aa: CASSLSSEKLFF
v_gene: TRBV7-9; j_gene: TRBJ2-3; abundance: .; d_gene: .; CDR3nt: TGTGCCAGCAGCTTTGAGGGCCAAGCAGATACGCAGTATTTT; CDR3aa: CASSFEGQADTQYF
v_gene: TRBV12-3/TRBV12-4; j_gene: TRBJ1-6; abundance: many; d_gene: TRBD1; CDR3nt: TGTGCCAGCAGTCAAACAGGGGGCAGGACACCCCTCCACTTT; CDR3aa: CASSQTGGRTPLHF
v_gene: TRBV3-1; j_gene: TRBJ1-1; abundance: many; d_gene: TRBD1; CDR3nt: TGTGCCAGCAGCCAAGACAGGGGGAAGAGAGACACTGAAGCTTTCTTT; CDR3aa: CASSQDRGKRDTEAFF
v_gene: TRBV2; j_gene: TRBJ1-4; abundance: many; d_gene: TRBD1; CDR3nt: TGTGCCAGTGCCGGGACAGGGCTTGTTGAAAAACTGTTTTTT; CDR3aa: CASAGTGLVEKLFF
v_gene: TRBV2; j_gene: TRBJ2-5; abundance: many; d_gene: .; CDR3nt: TGTGCCAGCCGGTCGGAGACCCAGTACTTC; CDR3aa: CASRSETQYF
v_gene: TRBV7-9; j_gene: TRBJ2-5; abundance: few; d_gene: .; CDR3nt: TGTGCCAGCAGTCCACAGGGTTTCGAGACCCAGTACTTC; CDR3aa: CASSPQGFETQYF
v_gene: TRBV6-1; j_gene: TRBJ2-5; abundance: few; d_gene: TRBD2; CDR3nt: TGTGCCAGCAGTCCATTCAGTAGCGGGAGACAAGAGACCCAGTACTTC; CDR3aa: CASSPFSSGRQETQYF
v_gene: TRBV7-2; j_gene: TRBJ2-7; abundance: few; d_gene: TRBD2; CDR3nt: TGTGCCAGCAGCTTCCTATCCCGGTCTAGCGGCTACGAGCAGTACTTC; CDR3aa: CASSFLSRSSGYEQYF
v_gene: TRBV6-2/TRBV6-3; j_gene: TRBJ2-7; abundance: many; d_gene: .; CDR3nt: TGTGCCAGCAGTTACCAGGGGTACGAGCAGTACTTC; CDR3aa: CASSYQGYEQYF